This passage covers 22 T cell receptor beta chains from one sample sequenced in a study of Graves' ophthalmopathy and Graves' hyperthyroidism. RNA served as the template for amplifying TCR beta CDR3 regions. An opening RT-PCR round employed HTBI primers and preceded a second-round multiplex PCR. TCRdb reprocessed the multiplex PCR reads via MiXCR and lists one record per CDR3 protein. The sample gives 350,000 to 400,000 distinct CDR3 sequences, 15% to 20% of which show up once; about 1.6% is in the top ten. The sample taken for sequencing was peripheral blood. These receptors originate from a woman under 30 with Graves' ophthalmopathy.

This clonotype was seen repeatedly, ten times or more. The chain employs TRBV28 and TRBJ2-6, with D perhaps TRBD2 (6 bases). CDR3 size: 16 residues. Germline V CDR1 and CDR2: MDHEN, SYDVKM. Trimming took off 3 bases at V and 2 bases at J, with 11 bases between the two ends. The CDR3 bases are TGTGCCAGCAGTTTTGGGGGGTTTGCTGGGGCCAACGTCCTGACTTTC. Translation: CASSFGGFAGANVLTF.

This clonotype was detected many times. The genes are TRBV2 and TRBJ2-2; unclear D gene. This CDR3 is 13 amino acids long. V was trimmed by 1 base and J by 6 bases, leaving 6 bases between them. Germline loops: CDR1 SNHLY, CDR2 FYNNEI. The CDR3 spells CASSEVGPGELFF. CDR3 DNA: TGTGCCAGCAGTGAAGTAGGTCCCGGGGAGCTGTTTTTT.

This clonotype has ten or more counts. V usage is TRBV6-2 or TRBV6-3 and J usage is TRBJ1-1; the D is unclear. V lost 2 bases and J lost 0, with 16 bases in between. Per germline, CDR1 MNHEY and CDR2 SVGEGT. This CDR3 has 17 amino acids. The CDR3 is CASSYGYRGSMNTEAFF. CDR3 nucleotides: TGTGCCAGCAGTTACGGGTATAGAGGGAGCATGAACACTGAAGCTTTCTTT.

This clonotype was counted at least ten times. CDR3 amino acids: CASSRQSSAKNIQYF. Here the CDR3 DNA reads TGTGCCAGCAGTCGACAGAGCTCAGCCAAAAACATTCAGTACTTC. V usage is TRBV2 and J usage is TRBJ2-4; possible D gene TRBD1, 5 bases. V dropped 5 bases and J dropped 0 bases, with 11 bases sitting between them. The CDR3 contains 15 residues. Looked up from germline, CDR1 is SNHLY and CDR2 is FYNNEI.

This clonotype was counted ten times or more. This chain joins TRBV12-3 or TRBV12-4 and TRBJ1-5; D perhaps matches TRBD1 (5 bases). The CDR3 spans 15 residues. V gave up 6 bases and J gave up 0 bases, with 12 bases separating them. The chain's CDR3 is CASSRDGSSNQPQHF. The DNA of the CDR3 is TGTGCCAGCAGCCGGGACGGCTCTAGCAATCAGCCCCAGCATTTT.

This clonotype was seen many times. This chain uses TRBV20-1 with TRBJ1-5; D gene uncertain. V lost 5 bases and J 4 bases, leaving 18 bases between the germline ends. CDR3 size: 15 residues. Germline-derived CDR1 and CDR2 are DFQATT and SNEGSKA (reference sequence). The CDR3 region is CSASSVGRKNQPQHF. In nucleotides, the CDR3 is TGCAGTGCTTCCAGTGTGGGGAGGAAGAATCAGCCCCAGCATTTT.

Ten or more counts support this clonotype. The rearrangement uses TRBV20-1 and TRBJ1-5; D is unclear. The CDR3 spans 12 residues. V lost 4 bases to trimming and J lost 1 base, with 5 bases between them. Germline CDR1 reads DFQATT; CDR2 reads SNEGSKA (reference sequence). CDR3 nucleotides: TGCAGTGCTACCAAAAGCAATCAGCCCCAGCATTTT. Its translation is CSATKSNQPQHF.

This clonotype was seen many times. The chain employs TRBV20-1 and TRBJ2-7; 14 bases agree with TRBD2. V dropped 6 bases and J dropped 2; count of bases not matched to a gene: 6. CDR3 length: 15 amino acids. The germline V gene has CDR1 DFQATT and CDR2 SNEGSKA (reference sequence). The CDR3 DNA follows: TGCAGTGCAAAAAGACTAGCGGGAGGGCCCTACGAGCAGTACTTC. Its protein is CSAKRLAGGPYEQYF.

Ten or more counts support this clonotype. The chain joins TRBV5-1 to TRBJ2-2; D gene unclear. V lost 1 base to trimming and J lost 2 bases, with 9 bases between them. Germline lookup yields CDR1 SGHRS and CDR2 YFSETQ. The CDR3 spans 15 residues. This chain's CDR3 is CASSLTVPNTGELFF. CDR3 bases: TGCGCCAGCAGCTTGACAGTACCAAACACCGGGGAGCTGTTTTTT.

This clonotype has a count of ten or more. The chain joins TRBV6-1 to TRBJ2-7; TRBD1 matches 7 bases. There are 14 residues in the CDR3. Germline-derived CDR1 and CDR2 are MNHNS and SASEGT. Losses at the gene ends were 3 bases for V and 0 bases for J; bases not matched to a gene: 2. CDR3: CASSEGQSSYEQYF. CDR3 DNA: TGTGCCAGCAGTGAGGGACAGAGCTCCTACGAGCAGTACTTC.

This clonotype was observed many times. The chain couples TRBV28 to TRBJ1-1, with TRBD1 matching 8 bases. CDR1 is MDHEN, CDR2 SYDVKM, per germline. V lost 3 bases and J lost 5; bases outside the gene matches: 8. The CDR3 runs to 15 residues. The CDR3 is CASSFQTGGITEAFF. In DNA, the CDR3 is TGTGCCAGCAGTTTCCAAACAGGGGGAATAACTGAAGCTTTCTTT.

This clonotype was picked up many times. The chain is built from TRBV25-1 and TRBJ2-2; D is uncertain. Germline V CDR1 and CDR2: MGHDK, SYGVNS. This CDR3 region has 15 residues. Deletions cut 6 bases from V and 6 bases from J, with 17 bases between. CDR3 amino acids: CASSDLGIRAGELFF. The CDR3 DNA sequence: TGTGCCAGCAGCGACCTCGGCATTCGAGCCGGGGAGCTGTTTTTT.

In this sample, this clonotype turned up many times. This sequence joins TRBV7-9 and TRBJ2-7; 8 nucleotides match TRBD1. This CDR3 is 10 amino acids long. Germline lookup yields CDR1 SEHNR and CDR2 FQNEAQ (reference sequence). V gave up 6 bases and J gave up 13 bases; unmatched junction bases: 5. CDR3 in amino acids: CASRRTGLYF. CDR3 sequence (DNA): TGTGCCAGCAGACGGACAGGGTTATACTTC. Full variable domain (outside the CDR3, taken from reference TRBV7-9 and TRBJ2-7): DTGVSQNPRHKITKRGQNVTFRCDPISEHNRLYWYRQTLGQGPEFLTYFQNEAQLEKSRLLSDRFSAERPKGSFSTLEIQRTEQGDSAMYLCASRRTGLYFGPGTRLTVT.

In its sample, this clonotype was seen many times. The rearrangement links TRBV19 to TRBJ1-5; 9 bases fit TRBD1. This CDR3 has 17 amino acids. Germline assignment: CDR1 LNHDA and CDR2 SQIVND (reference sequence). V trimming: 5 bases; J trimming: 1 base; junction bases outside the gene matches: 9. Here the CDR3 reads CASSDRQGGNSNQPQHF. The DNA for the CDR3 is TGTGCCAGTAGTGACCGACAGGGGGGGAACAGCAATCAGCCCCAGCATTTT.

The rearrangement joins TRBV6-1 to TRBJ2-7, with 15 positions matching TRBD2. The CDR3 contains 15 residues. Germline CDR1 and CDR2: MNHNS and SASEGT. The V segment lost 6 bases and the J segment 7 bases; nucleotides outside the gene matches: 7. CDR3: CASSPGTSGRREQYF. For the CDR3, the DNA is TGTGCCAGCAGCCCGGGGACTAGCGGGAGGCGGGAGCAGTACTTC.

This clonotype was counted ten times or more. The gene calls are TRBV7-8 and TRBJ2-3; 8 bases are a match to TRBD2. Trimming took 2 bases from V and 3 from J; bases not matched to a gene: 4. The length of the CDR3 is 15 residues. In germline, CDR1 is SGHVS, CDR2 FQNEAQ. CDR3 protein: CASSLSAGGTDTQYF. Written as DNA, the CDR3 is TGTGCCAGCAGCTTATCTGCGGGGGGAACAGATACGCAGTATTTT.

This clonotype was observed at least ten times. The V and J genes are TRBV6-2 or TRBV6-3 and TRBJ1-1; D call uncertain. This CDR3 region has 14 residues. From germline, CDR1 is MNHEY and CDR2 SVGEGT. Trimming cost V 7 bases and J 0 bases, with 12 bases left between them. This CDR3 is CASTKRPLNTEAFF. CDR3 in DNA: TGTGCCAGCACTAAAAGGCCACTGAACACTGAAGCTTTCTTT.

This clonotype has at least ten counts. The V gene is TRBV20-1, the J gene TRBJ1-6, with 8 nucleotides matching TRBD1. The CDR3 contains 14 residues. With 3 bases clipped from V and 7 bases from J, the junction kept 5 bases outside the gene matches. Per the germline V gene, CDR1 is DFQATT and CDR2 is SNEGSKA (reference sequence). The CDR3: CSARSGTGNSPLHF. Here the CDR3 DNA reads TGCAGTGCTAGGAGCGGGACAGGAAATTCACCCCTCCACTTT.

This clonotype was observed many times. This sequence may be a read error, since a much larger clone differs from it by one base. V and J are TRBV6-1 and TRBJ1-5; TRBD1 might be the D (6 bases). V was clipped by 8 bases and J by 11 bases, with 16 bases between them. The CDR3 length is 12 residues. Per germline, CDR1 MNHNS and CDR2 SASEGT. CDR3 coding DNA: TGTGCCAGCTCCGGGGGCCCGGAGACCCAGCATTTT. The encoded protein is CASSGGPETQHF.

This clonotype was observed many times. This rearrangement joins TRBV20-1 to TRBJ1-6, with D unresolved. V was trimmed by 1 base and J by 7 bases, leaving 11 bases between them. This CDR3 region has 14 residues. The germline V gene has CDR1 DFQATT and CDR2 SNEGSKA (reference sequence). The CDR3 nucleotides are TGCAGTGCTAGAGGACCCGTTAACAATTCACCCCTCCACTTT. Its protein product is CSARGPVNNSPLHF.

At least ten counts were recorded for this clonotype. This sequence joins TRBV4-2 and TRBJ1-1, with D possibly being TRBD1 (5 bases). V dropped 0 bases and J dropped 8 bases, with 13 bases sitting between them. The CDR3 totals 14 residues. Germline CDR1 LGHNA, CDR2 YNFKEQ. CDR3: CASSQEARGFEAFF. CDR3 coding DNA: TGTGCCAGCAGCCAAGAAGCAAGGGGATTCGAAGCTTTCTTT.

This clonotype was recorded many times. The chain joins TRBV7-2 to TRBJ2-7; 7 bases align to TRBD1. V trimming: 5 bases; J trimming: 6 bases; junction bases outside the gene matches: 13. The CDR3 covers 15 residues. The germline CDR1 and CDR2 sequences are SGHTA and FQGNSA. Here the CDR3 reads CASSPRQGSGFEQYF. The DNA of the CDR3 is TGTGCCAGCAGCCCGAGACAGGGTTCGGGGTTCGAGCAGTACTTC.